The rows below give T cell receptor beta chains drawn from one sample of a study of human T cells and chemical hapten exposure. TCRdb reprocessed the RACE reads via MiXCR and lists one record per CDR3 protein. Of about 170,000 distinct CDR3 sequences detected, 25% to 30% appear once; the ten largest clones hold 2% to 2.5%. Here the sequenced sample was whole blood, taken in connection with sensitization to the hapten diphenylcyclopropenone (DPC). The origin of the receptors is a woman aged 18 to 35 with alopecia areata. Some clones in this sample may be carry-over from other donors' samples. The CDR3 runs from the conserved cysteine through the conserved F or W. D genes are given only for firm matches. A row's size may be missing; if present it is once, few, many or a size class.

.	16	TRBV5-1	.	TRBJ1-3	CASSPGTINSGNTIYF	TGCGCCAGCAGCCCCGGGACAATCAACTCTGGAAACACCATATATTTT
.	16	TRBV6-5	TRBD1	TRBJ1-4	CASSYSTGVGDEKLFF	TGTGCCAGCAGTTACTCGACAGGGGTCGGCGACGAAAAACTGTTTTTT
few	14	TRBV29-1	.	TRBJ1-2	CSVEDKAIYNGYTF	TGCAGCGTTGAAGATAAAGCCATATATAATGGCTACACCTTC
.	12	TRBV20-1	.	TRBJ2-7	CSAPLGSYEQYF	TGCAGTGCTCCTTTGGGATCCTACGAGCAGTACTTC
few	14	TRBV20-1	.	TRBJ2-7	CSATSWQDAYEQYF	TGCAGTGCTACTTCGTGGCAAGACGCCTACGAGCAGTACTTC
few	14	TRBV6-5	.	TRBJ1-1	CASSYTPGNTEAFF	TGTGCCAGCAGTTACACCCCGGGGAACACTGAAGCTTTCTTT
.	17	TRBV7-2	TRBD2	TRBJ2-3	CASSRASGAWVTDTQYF	TGTGCCAGCAGCCGAGCTAGCGGTGCATGGGTTACAGATACGCAGTATTTT
.	16	TRBV20-1	TRBD2	TRBJ2-2	CSASARAGGGTGELFF	TGCAGTGCTAGCGCCAGGGCCGGCGGGGGGACCGGGGAGCTGTTTTTT
.	15	TRBV7-2	.	TRBJ2-3	CASSFRGLGADTQYF	TGTGCCAGCAGCTTCCGTGGGCTTGGGGCAGATACGCAGTATTTT
.	12	TRBV2	.	TRBJ2-7	CASILTADEQYF	TGTGCCAGCATTCTCACTGCTGACGAGCAGTACTTC
.	17	TRBV12-3/TRBV12-4	.	TRBJ2-1	CASSFSGKGPIGNEQFF	TGTGCCAGCAGTTTCTCAGGGAAGGGTCCAATAGGGAATGAGCAGTTCTTC
.	16	TRBV4-1	TRBD2	TRBJ2-2	CASSQAGRANTGELFF	TGCGCCAGCAGCCAAGCAGGGAGGGCGAACACCGGGGAGCTGTTTTTT
.	13	TRBV11-2	.	TRBJ1-2	CASRAGNDYGYTF	TGTGCCAGCAGAGCCGGGAACGACTATGGCTACACCTTC
.	10	TRBV7-9	.	TRBJ1-1	CASSAGEAFF	TGTGCCAGCAGCGCGGGGGAAGCTTTCTTT
few	13	TRBV20-1	.	TRBJ2-3	CSAEDSRGDTQYF	TGCAGTGCTGAGGACTCGCGTGGAGATACGCAGTATTTT
.	16	TRBV23-1	TRBD1	TRBJ2-7	CASSPIFFGLGDRDDF	TGCGCCAGCAGTCCGATATTTTTCGGCTTGGGGGACAGAGATGACTTC
.	15	TRBV4-1	TRBD2	TRBJ2-1	CASSPHIGLAEEQFF	TGCGCCAGCAGCCCACACATAGGACTAGCGGAAGAGCAGTTCTTC
.	14	TRBV2	.	TRBJ1-5	CASSDRGINQPQHF	TGTGCCAGCAGTGATCGAGGGATCAATCAGCCCCAGCATTTT
many	14	TRBV12-3/TRBV12-4	TRBD2	TRBJ2-3	CASSLAGGFDTQYF	TGTGCCAGCAGTTTAGCGGGGGGGTTTGATACGCAGTATTTT
few	14	TRBV7-3	TRBD1	TRBJ1-1	CASSSGTGTTEAFF	TGTGCCAGCAGCTCCGGGACAGGGACCACTGAAGCTTTCTTT
.	14	TRBV5-1	TRBD1	TRBJ2-1	CASSLETGEGEQFF	TGCGCCAGCAGCTTGGAGACAGGGGAAGGTGAGCAGTTCTTC
.	14	TRBV15	.	TRBJ2-7	CATSRDSASAAQYF	TGTGCCACCAGCAGAGATTCGGCTAGCGCGGCGCAGTACTTC
.	13	TRBV4-3	.	TRBJ2-7	CASSQSRNYEQYF	TGCGCCAGCAGCCAATCGCGGAACTACGAGCAGTACTTC
.	16	TRBV6-1	.	TRBJ1-2	CASSEVRVVTAYGYTF	TGTGCCAGCAGTGAGGTCAGGGTCGTTACAGCCTATGGCTACACCTTC
many	13	TRBV29-1	.	TRBJ1-5	CSVEGALGQPQHF	TGCAGCGTTGAAGGGGCCCTCGGTCAGCCCCAGCATTTT
.	15	TRBV2	.	TRBJ2-3	CASTRTTLSTDTQYF	TGTGCCAGCACTCGGACTACCCTGAGCACAGATACGCAGTATTTT
.	11	TRBV7-2	.	TRBJ2-3	CASSRLDTQYF	TGTGCCAGCAGCCGACTAGATACGCAGTATTTT
few	15	TRBV27	.	TRBJ1-3	CASSLSGVAGNTIYF	TGTGCCAGCAGTTTGAGTGGGGTCGCTGGAAACACCATATATTTT
.	13	TRBV29-1	.	TRBJ1-6	CSVAVPPHGLLHF	TGCAGCGTTGCTGTCCCTCCCCACGGTCTCCTCCACTTT
.	13	TRBV4-3	.	TRBJ2-5	CANHDRAQKTQYF	TGCGCCAACCATGACAGAGCACAGAAGACCCAGTACTTC
many	14	TRBV20-1	.	TRBJ2-2	CSAREAPNTGELFF	TGCAGTGCTAGGGAGGCGCCGAACACCGGGGAGCTGTTTTTT
.	14	TRBV20-1	TRBD1	TRBJ1-2	CSAREAGTGEGYTF	TGCAGTGCTAGAGAAGCCGGGACAGGGGAAGGCTACACCTTC
.	14	TRBV28	.	TRBJ1-1	CASSLWGGITEAFF	TGTGCCAGCAGTTTATGGGGGGGGATCACTGAAGCTTTCTTT
.	16	TRBV20-1	TRBD1	TRBJ1-5	CSARGGQGHSNQPQHF	TGCAGTGCTAGGGGAGGACAGGGGCATAGCAATCAGCCCCAGCATTTT
few	12	TRBV10-3	.	TRBJ2-5	CAISGDKETQYF	TGTGCCATCAGTGGGGACAAAGAGACCCAGTACTTC
many	13	TRBV20-1	.	TRBJ2-7	CSAISQATYEQYF	TGCAGTGCTATATCACAGGCTACCTACGAGCAGTACTTC
.	20	TRBV29-1	.	TRBJ1-2	CSVGGIVQAHGPTDRYGYTF	TGCAGCGTTGGGGGGATCGTACAGGCCCACGGACCAACGGACCGCTATGGCTACACCTTC
few	13	TRBV10-3	.	TRBJ2-2	CAISDGAAGELFF	TGTGCCATCAGTGACGGGGCCGCCGGGGAGCTGTTTTTT
.	14	TRBV4-1	.	TRBJ1-2	CASSQAEGSVGYTF	TGCGCCAGCAGCCAAGCGGAGGGATCGGTTGGCTACACCTTC
few	13	TRBV7-2	.	TRBJ2-3	CASSSYTRDTQYF	TGTGCCAGCAGCTCATACACCAGAGATACGCAGTATTTT
.	12	TRBV12-3/TRBV12-4	.	TRBJ2-7	CASKNGPYEQYF	TGTGCCAGCAAAAACGGGCCCTACGAGCAGTACTTC
.	15	TRBV29-1	.	TRBJ1-1	CSVESPDRPNTEAFF	TGCAGCGTTGAATCCCCGGACAGACCGAACACTGAAGCTTTCTTT
many	11	TRBV21-1	.	TRBJ1-1	CASSKNTEAFF	TGTGCCAGCAGCAAGAACACTGAAGCTTTCTTT
few	14	TRBV18	TRBD1	TRBJ1-5	CASSYDRGNQPQHF	TGTGCCAGCTCGTACGACAGGGGCAATCAGCCCCAGCATTTT
.	15	TRBV19	.	TRBJ1-2	CASKDSPNSNYGYTF	TGTGCCAGTAAGGACAGCCCGAACTCTAACTATGGCTACACCTTC
.	16	TRBV5-1	.	TRBJ1-1	CASSLDPQDSNTEAFF	TGCGCCAGCAGCTTGGACCCACAGGACTCGAATACTGAAGCTTTCTTT
.	14	TRBV10-3	.	TRBJ2-3	CAISSGLGADTQYF	TGTGCCATCAGTTCAGGGTTGGGTGCAGATACGCAGTATTTT
few	14	TRBV27	.	TRBJ2-7	CASSLLGTIQAQYF	TGTGCCAGCAGTTTATTAGGCACCATTCAAGCTCAGTACTTC
.	14	TRBV27	.	TRBJ1-1	CASSPKQVNTEAFF	TGTGCCAGCAGTCCCAAGCAGGTGAACACTGAAGCTTTCTTT
few	14	TRBV5-5	.	TRBJ1-5	CASSLERGNQPQHF	TGTGCCAGCAGCTTGGAGAGGGGGAATCAGCCCCAGCATTTT
few	15	TRBV3-1	.	TRBJ2-6	CASSQLGPGANVLTF	TGTGCCAGCAGCCAGCTAGGTCCCGGGGCCAACGTCCTGACTTTC
.	16	TRBV7-8	.	TRBJ2-4	CASGRETGLTKNIQYF	TGTGCCAGCGGAAGGGAGACAGGCTTAACCAAAAACATTCAGTACTTC
few	16	TRBV28	.	TRBJ2-7	CASSPTGRITSYEQYF	TGTGCCAGCAGTCCCACGGGACGGATTACCTCCTACGAGCAGTACTTC
.	16	TRBV11-1	.	TRBJ2-1	CASSRAGPLWYNEQFF	TGTGCCAGCAGCAGAGCCGGGCCCCTGTGGTACAATGAGCAGTTCTTC
many	12	TRBV20-1	TRBD1	TRBJ2-7	CSAPDRGREQYF	TGCAGTGCTCCAGACAGGGGGCGAGAGCAGTACTTC
.	14	TRBV10-3	.	TRBJ2-1	CAISFFGGKNERFF	TGTGCCATCAGCTTCTTTGGGGGAAAGAATGAGCGGTTCTTC
few	11	TRBV20-1	.	TRBJ2-7	CSAGRIYEQYF	TGCAGTGCCGGACGGATCTACGAGCAGTACTTC